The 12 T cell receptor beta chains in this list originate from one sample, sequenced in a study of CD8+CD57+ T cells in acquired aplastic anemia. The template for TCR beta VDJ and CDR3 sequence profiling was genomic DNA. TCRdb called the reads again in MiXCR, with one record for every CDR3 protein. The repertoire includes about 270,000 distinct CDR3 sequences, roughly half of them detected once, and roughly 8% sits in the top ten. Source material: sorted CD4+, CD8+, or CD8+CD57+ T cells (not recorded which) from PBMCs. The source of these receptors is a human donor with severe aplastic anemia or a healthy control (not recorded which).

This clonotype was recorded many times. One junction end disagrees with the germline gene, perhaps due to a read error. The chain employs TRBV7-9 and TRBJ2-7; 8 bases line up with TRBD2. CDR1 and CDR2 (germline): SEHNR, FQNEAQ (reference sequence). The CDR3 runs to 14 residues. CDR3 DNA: TGTGCCAGCACCTTAGCGGGGTCCTCCTACGAGCAGTACTTC. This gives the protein CASTLAGSSYEQYF.

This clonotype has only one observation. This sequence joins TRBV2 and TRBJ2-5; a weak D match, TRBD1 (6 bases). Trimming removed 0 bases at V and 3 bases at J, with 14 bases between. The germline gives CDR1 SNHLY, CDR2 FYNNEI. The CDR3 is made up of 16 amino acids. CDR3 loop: CASSEAGIGGKETQYF. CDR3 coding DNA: TGTGCCAGCAGTGAAGCGGGTATAGGGGGTAAAGAGACCCAGTACTTC. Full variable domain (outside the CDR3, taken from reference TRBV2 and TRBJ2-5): EPEVTQTPSHQVTQMGQEVILRCVPISNHLYFYWYRQILGQKVEFLVSFYNNEISEKSEIFDDQFSVERPDGSNFTLKIRSTKLEDSAMYFCASSEAGIGGKETQYFGPGTRLLVL.

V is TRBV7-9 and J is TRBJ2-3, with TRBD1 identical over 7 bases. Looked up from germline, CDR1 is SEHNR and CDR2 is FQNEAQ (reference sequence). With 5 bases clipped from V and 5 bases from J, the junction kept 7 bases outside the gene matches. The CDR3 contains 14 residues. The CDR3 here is CASSVRYRGDTQYF. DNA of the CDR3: TGTGCCAGCAGCGTAAGGTACAGGGGAGATACGCAGTATTTT. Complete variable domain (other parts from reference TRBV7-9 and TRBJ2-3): DTGVSQNPRHKITKRGQNVTFRCDPISEHNRLYWYRQTLGQGPEFLTYFQNEAQLEKSRLLSDRFSAERPKGSFSTLEIQRTEQGDSAMYLCASSVRYRGDTQYFGPGTRLTVL.

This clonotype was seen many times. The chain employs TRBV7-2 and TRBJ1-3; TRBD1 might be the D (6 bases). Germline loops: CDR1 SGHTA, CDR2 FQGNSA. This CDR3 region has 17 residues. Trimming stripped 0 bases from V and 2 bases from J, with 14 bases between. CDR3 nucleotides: TGTGCCAGCAGCTTAGCGAGGTTGGGGGCTCCTGGAAACACCATATATTTT. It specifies CASSLARLGAPGNTIYF.

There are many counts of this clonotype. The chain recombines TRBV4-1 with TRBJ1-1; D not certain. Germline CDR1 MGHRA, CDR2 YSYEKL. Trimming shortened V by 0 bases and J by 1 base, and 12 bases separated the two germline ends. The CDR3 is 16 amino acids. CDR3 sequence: CASSQEGIRPNTEAFF. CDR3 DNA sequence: TGCGCCAGCAGCCAAGAAGGGATCAGGCCGAACACTGAAGCTTTCTTT.

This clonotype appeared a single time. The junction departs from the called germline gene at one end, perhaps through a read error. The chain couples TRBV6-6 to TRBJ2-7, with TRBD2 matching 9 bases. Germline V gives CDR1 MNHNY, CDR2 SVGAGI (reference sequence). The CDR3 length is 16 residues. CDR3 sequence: CASSTLLAGKIYVQYF. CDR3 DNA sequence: TGTGCCAGCAGTACCCTTCTAGCGGGGAAAATCTACGTGCAGTACTTC.

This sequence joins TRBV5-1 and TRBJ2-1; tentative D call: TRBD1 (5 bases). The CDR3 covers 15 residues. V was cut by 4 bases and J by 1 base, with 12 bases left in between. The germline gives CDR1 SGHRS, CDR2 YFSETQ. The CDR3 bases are TGCGCCAGCAGCCATGACAGACGGTCCTACAATGAGCAGTTCTTC. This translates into CASSHDRRSYNEQFF.

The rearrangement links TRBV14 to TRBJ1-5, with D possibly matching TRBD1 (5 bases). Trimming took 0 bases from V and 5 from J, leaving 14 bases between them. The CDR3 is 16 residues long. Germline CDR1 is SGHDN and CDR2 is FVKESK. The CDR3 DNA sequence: TGTGCCAGCAGCCAAGAAGATCTAGCGGGGGATCAGCCCCAGCATTTT. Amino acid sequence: CASSQEDLAGDQPQHF.

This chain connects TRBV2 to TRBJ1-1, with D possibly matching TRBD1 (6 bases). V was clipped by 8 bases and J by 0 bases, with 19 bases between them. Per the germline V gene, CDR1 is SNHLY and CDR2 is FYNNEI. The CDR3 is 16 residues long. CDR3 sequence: CASSWAETGLNTEAFF. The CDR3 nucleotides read TGTGCCAGCTCTTGGGCCGAGACAGGATTGAACACTGAAGCTTTCTTT.

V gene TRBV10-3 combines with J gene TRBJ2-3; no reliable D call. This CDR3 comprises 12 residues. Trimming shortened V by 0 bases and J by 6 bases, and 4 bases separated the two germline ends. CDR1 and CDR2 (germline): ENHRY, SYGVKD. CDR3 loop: CAISESGDTQYF. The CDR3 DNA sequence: TGTGCCATCAGTGAGTCAGGCGATACGCAGTATTTT.

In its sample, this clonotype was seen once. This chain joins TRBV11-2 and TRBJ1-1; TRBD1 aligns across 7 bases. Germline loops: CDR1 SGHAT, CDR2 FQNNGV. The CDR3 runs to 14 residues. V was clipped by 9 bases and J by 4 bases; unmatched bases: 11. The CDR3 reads CASSKTTGTTEAFF. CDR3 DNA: TGTGCCAGTTCAAAGACGACAGGGACCACTGAAGCTTTCTTT.

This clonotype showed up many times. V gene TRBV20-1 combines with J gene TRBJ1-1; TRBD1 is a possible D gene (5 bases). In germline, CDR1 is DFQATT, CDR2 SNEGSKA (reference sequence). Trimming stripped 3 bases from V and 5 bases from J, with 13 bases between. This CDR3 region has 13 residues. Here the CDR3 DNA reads TGCAGTGCTAGGAAGGGGTGGGGAACTGAAGCTTTCTTT. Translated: CSARKGWGTEAFF.